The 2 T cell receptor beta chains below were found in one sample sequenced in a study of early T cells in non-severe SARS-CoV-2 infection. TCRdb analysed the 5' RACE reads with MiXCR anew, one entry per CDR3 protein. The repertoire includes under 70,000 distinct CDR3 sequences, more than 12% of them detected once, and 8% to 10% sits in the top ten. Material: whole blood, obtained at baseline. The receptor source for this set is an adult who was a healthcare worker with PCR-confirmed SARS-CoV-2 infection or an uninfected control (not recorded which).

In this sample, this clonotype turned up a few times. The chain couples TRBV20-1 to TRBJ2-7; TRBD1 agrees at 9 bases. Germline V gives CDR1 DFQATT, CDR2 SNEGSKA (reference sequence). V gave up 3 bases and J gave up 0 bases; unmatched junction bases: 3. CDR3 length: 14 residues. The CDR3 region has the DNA TGCAGTGCTAGGGGGGACAGGGTCTCCTACGAGCAGTACTTC. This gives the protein CSARGDRVSYEQYF.

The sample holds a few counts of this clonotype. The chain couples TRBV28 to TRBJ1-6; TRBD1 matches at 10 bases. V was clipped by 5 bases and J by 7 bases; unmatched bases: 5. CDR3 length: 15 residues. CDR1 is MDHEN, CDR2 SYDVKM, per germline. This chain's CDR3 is CASSTGQGRNSPLHF. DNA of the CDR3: TGTGCCAGCAGTACGGGACAGGGGCGAAATTCACCCCTCCACTTT.